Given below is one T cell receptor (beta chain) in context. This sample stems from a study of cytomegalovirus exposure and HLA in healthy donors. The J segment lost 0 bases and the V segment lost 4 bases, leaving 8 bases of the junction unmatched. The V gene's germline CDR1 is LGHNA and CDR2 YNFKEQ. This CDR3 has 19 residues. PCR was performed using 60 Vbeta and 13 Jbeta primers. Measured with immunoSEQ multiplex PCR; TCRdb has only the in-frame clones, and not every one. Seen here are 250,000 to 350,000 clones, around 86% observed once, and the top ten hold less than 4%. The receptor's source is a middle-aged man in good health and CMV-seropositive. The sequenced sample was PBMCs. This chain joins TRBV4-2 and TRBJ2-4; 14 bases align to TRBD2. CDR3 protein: CASSPWGLAGETAKNIQYF. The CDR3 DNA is TGTGCCAGCAGCCCCTGGGGACTAGCGGGAGAGACAGCCAAAAACATTCAGTACTTC.